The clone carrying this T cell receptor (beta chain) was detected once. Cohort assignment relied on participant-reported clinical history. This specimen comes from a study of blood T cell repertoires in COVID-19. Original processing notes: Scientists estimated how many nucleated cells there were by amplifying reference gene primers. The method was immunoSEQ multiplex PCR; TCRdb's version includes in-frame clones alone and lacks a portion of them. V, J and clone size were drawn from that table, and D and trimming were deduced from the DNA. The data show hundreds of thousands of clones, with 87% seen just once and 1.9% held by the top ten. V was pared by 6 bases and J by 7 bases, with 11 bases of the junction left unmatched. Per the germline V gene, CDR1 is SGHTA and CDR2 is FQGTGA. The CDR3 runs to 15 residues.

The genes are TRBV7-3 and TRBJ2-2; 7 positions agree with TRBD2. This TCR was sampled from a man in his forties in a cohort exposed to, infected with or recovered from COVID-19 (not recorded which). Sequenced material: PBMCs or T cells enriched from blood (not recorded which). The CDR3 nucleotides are TGTGCCAGCAGTTATTCGGGAGGAATGGGCGGGGAGCTGTTTTTT. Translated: CASSYSGGMGGELFF.